A single sample gave rise to the 10 T cell receptor beta chains below, sequenced in a study of blood T cell repertoires in COVID-19. The protocol was immunoSEQ multiplex PCR, while the TCRdb copy is restricted to in-frame clones and leaves out a portion. There are hundreds of thousands of clones in the sample; 92% occur only once, and over 0.75% lies in the top ten. Sequences were obtained from peripheral blood. These receptors all come from a man aged 60 to 69 with COVID-19, enrolled during active disease.

The genes are TRBV5-1 and TRBJ2-2; the D is unclear. Germline V CDR1 and CDR2: SGHRS, YFSETQ. The CDR3 contains 17 residues. Deletions cut 2 bases from V and 0 bases from J, with 14 bases between. In nucleotides, the CDR3 is TGCGCCAGCAGCTTTCTTTCCGCCCCGGCGAACACCGGGGAGCTGTTTTTT. Encoded protein: CASSFLSAPANTGELFF.

V usage is TRBV28 and J usage is TRBJ2-1, with D possibly being TRBD2 (5 bases). CDR3 length: 15 amino acids. Germline V gene sequence: CDR1 MDHEN, CDR2 SYDVKM. The V end lost 2 bases, the J end lost 5 bases, and 13 bases lay between the germline ends. This CDR3 reads CASSLEVTRNNEQFF. DNA of the CDR3: TGTGCCAGCAGTTTAGAGGTAACTAGGAACAATGAGCAGTTCTTC. Full variable domain (missing parts from reference TRBV28 and TRBJ2-1): DVKVTQSSRYLVKRTGEKVFLECVQDMDHENMFWYRQDPGLGLRLIYFSYDVKMKEKGDIPEGYSVSREKKERFSLILESASTNQTSMYLCASSLEVTRNNEQFFGPGTRLTVL.

The chain recombines TRBV5-6 with TRBJ1-2; D perhaps matches TRBD1 (5 bases). V was shortened by 4 bases and J by 4 bases, with 11 bases between the two germline ends. The CDR3 contains 13 residues. Germline CDR1 reads SGHDT; CDR2 reads YYEEEE. This chain's CDR3 is CASSRRGTYGYTF. CDR3 coding DNA: TGTGCCAGCAGCAGGAGGGGAACCTATGGCTACACCTTC.

The chain recombines TRBV28 with TRBJ2-7, with 9 bases aligning to TRBD2. Germline-derived CDR1 and CDR2 are MDHEN and SYDVKM. This CDR3 has 15 amino acids. Trimming cost V 5 bases and J 6 bases; bases outside gene matches: 11. CDR3 amino acids: CASSRATAGGPEQYF. In nucleotides, the CDR3 is TGTGCCAGCAGTCGAGCTACAGCGGGAGGTCCCGAGCAGTACTTC.

The V call is TRBV20-1, the J call TRBJ2-7; TRBD2 is a possible D gene (6 bases). CDR1 is DFQATT and CDR2 is SNEGSKA in the germline V gene (reference sequence). The CDR3 sequence is 14 residues long. With 3 bases removed from V and 3 bases from J, the gap between germline ends came to 15 bases. For the CDR3, the DNA is TGCAGTGCTAGTAGAGGTAGACTAGACTACGAGCAGTACTTC. This codes for CSASRGRLDYEQYF.

The rearrangement joins TRBV7-9 to TRBJ1-5; TRBD1 matches 7 bases. Trimming removed 4 bases from V and 3 bases from J; junction bases left unmatched: 6. CDR1 is SEHNR, CDR2 FQNEAQ, per germline (reference sequence). The CDR3 is 15 amino acids. The CDR3 DNA follows: TGTGCCAGCAGCTCGACAGGGATCAACAATCAGCCCCAGCATTTT. As protein: CASSSTGINNQPQHF.

The chain has TRBV19 and TRBJ2-7; 7 nucleotides match TRBD2. CDR3 length: 14 amino acids. Germline loops: CDR1 LNHDA, CDR2 SQIVND (reference sequence). Losses at the gene ends were 10 bases for V and 3 bases for J; bases not matched to a gene: 12. This chain's CDR3 is CATKRSGERYEQYF. For the CDR3, the DNA is TGTGCCACCAAGCGGAGCGGGGAGCGCTACGAGCAGTACTTC.

The CDR3 loop is CASSLGTTGELFF. CDR3 bases: TGTGCCAGCAGTTTAGGGACAACCGGGGAGCTGTTTTTT. This chain links TRBV12-3 or TRBV12-4 with TRBJ2-2, with a tentative D call TRBD1 (5 bases). Trimming took 1 base from V and 5 from J, leaving 5 bases between them. The CDR3 is 13 residues long.

This clone was counted a few times. The chain uses TRBV2 and TRBJ1-3; D is unclear. V was trimmed by 5 bases and J by 4 bases, leaving 15 bases between them. CDR1 is SNHLY, CDR2 FYNNEI, per germline. The CDR3 sequence is 15 residues long. The CDR3 here is CASSFPRGTGNTIYF. Written as DNA, the CDR3 is TGTGCCAGCAGTTTCCCCCGGGGTACCGGAAACACCATATATTTT.

The V call is TRBV6-5, the J call TRBJ2-1; D possibly corresponds to TRBD1 (5 bases). This CDR3 comprises 15 residues. V was pared by 8 bases and J by 2 bases, with 16 bases between. Germline lookup yields CDR1 MNHEY and CDR2 SVGAGI. The DNA for the CDR3 is TGTGCCAGCTTCTTTGGGGCAACCCCCTACAATGAGCAGTTCTTC. This encodes CASFFGATPYNEQFF.